Below, one TCR beta chain is given with its context. Its antigen is as yet unknown. This sample is part of a study of CD8+CD57+ T cells in acquired aplastic anemia. At the level of the study: CD4+ and CD8+ cells, once sorted, gave DNA averaging around 3.4 ug. Healthy donor CD4+ cell samples had a mean of about 10.8 million reads.

The V gene lost 0 bases and the J gene lost 2 bases, with 11 bases spanning the gap. From germline, CDR1 is DFQATT and CDR2 SNEGSKA (reference sequence). This CDR3 comprises 14 residues. Template material for TCR beta VDJ and CDR3 profiling consisted of genomic DNA. TCRdb itself ran the reads through MiXCR, one entry per CDR3 protein. This sample has roughly 160,000 distinct CDR3 sequences; about 60% occur once, and the top ten carry 45% to 50%. The study's findings and limits: Fewer than 30 shared CD8+ CDR3s appeared highly expressed within patients' immunodominant clones. Patients and controls had CD8+ Simpson's diversity values that were not significantly distinct.

The chain has TRBV20-1 and TRBJ2-7, with D possibly being TRBD2 (6 bases). Sequenced: sorted CD4+, CD8+, or CD8+CD57+ T cells (not recorded which) from PBMCs. This sequence originates from a human donor in good health. CDR3 sequence reads: CSARDPGETYEQYF. CDR3 DNA: TGCAGTGCTAGAGATCCGGGAGAGACCTACGAGCAGTACTTC.